The 5 T cell receptor beta chains given below trace back to one sample, sequenced in a study of naive and memory T cell subsets. An equimolar mix of two oligonucleotides served as the beta constant-region primer for TRBC1 and TRBC2. The ligated cDNA underwent four PCR rounds using SP2 and nested alpha and beta constant-region primers. TCRdb used MiXCR to reprocess the UMI-ligation and nested PCR reads, holding one entry per CDR3 protein. This sample yields over 65,000 distinct CDR3 sequences, of which about 8.2% are seen a single time; less than 1.5% belongs to the top ten. The material sequenced was naive CD8+ T cells from blood. These receptors all stem from a human donor in good health.

This clonotype has ten or more counts. This chain joins TRBV27 and TRBJ2-1; 8 bases map to TRBD1. Trimming cost V 8 bases and J 0 bases; bases outside gene matches: 3. This CDR3 region has 14 residues. Per the germline V gene, CDR1 is MNHEY and CDR2 is SMNVEV (reference sequence). The CDR3 DNA follows: TGTGCCAGCCGGGACAGGAGCTCCTACAATGAGCAGTTCTTC. The encoded protein is CASRDRSSYNEQFF.

This clonotype was seen many times. V is TRBV9 and J is TRBJ2-7; no clear D. This CDR3 comprises 14 residues. V lost 2 bases and J lost 0, with 9 bases in between. In germline, CDR1 is SGDLS, CDR2 YYNGEE. The CDR3 DNA is TGTGCCAGCAGCGTGACACCTAGCTCCTACGAGCAGTACTTC. Translating it yields CASSVTPSSYEQYF. Full variable domain (rest looked up from reference TRBV9 and TRBJ2-7): DSGVTQTPKHLITATGQRVTLRCSPRSGDLSVYWYQQSLDQGLQFLIQYYNGEERAKGNILERFSAQQFPDLHSELNLSSLELGDSALYFCASSVTPSSYEQYFGPGTRLTVT.

This clonotype was counted many times. This chain connects TRBV6-2 or TRBV6-3 to TRBJ2-1; no reliable D call. The CDR3 is 11 amino acids. Germline loops: CDR1 MNHEY, CDR2 SVGEGT. Trimming took 2 bases from V and 6 from J, leaving 2 bases between them. Here the CDR3 reads CASSYPNEQFF. The CDR3, as DNA: TGTGCCAGCAGTTACCCCAATGAGCAGTTCTTC.

In regard to this clonotype: A much larger clone differs from this one at a single base, so this may be a read error. This sequence joins TRBV9 and TRBJ2-3, with TRBD2 matching 8 bases. The trim removed 4 bases at V and 5 bases at J, leaving 15 bases unmatched. Germline V gene lookup returns CDR1 SGDLS and CDR2 YYNGEE. The CDR3 length is 17 residues. CDR3 in amino acids: CASSPEGLVASGDTQYF. CDR3 nucleotide sequence: TGTGCCAGCAGCCCAGAGGGACTAGTGGCCTCCGGAGATACGCAGTATTTT.

The table lists this clonotype with many counts. The chain couples TRBV7-3 to TRBJ2-3, with 15 bases fitting TRBD2. The CDR3 has 16 residues. The germline CDR1 and CDR2 sequences are SGHTA and FQGTGA. With 5 bases clipped from V and 3 bases from J, the junction kept 3 bases outside the gene matches. The CDR3 DNA sequence: TGTGCCAGCAGCCCCGGGACTAGCGGGAGGACAGATACGCAGTATTTT. It translates to CASSPGTSGRTDTQYF. The variable domain in full, completed from reference TRBV7-3 and TRBJ2-3, reads GAGVSQTPSNKVTEKGKYVELRCDPISGHTALYWYRQSLGQGPEFLIYFQGTGAADDSGLPNDRFFAVRPEGSVSTLKIQRTERGDSAVYLCASSPGTSGRTDTQYFGPGTRLTVL.